This record covers a single T cell receptor (beta chain). The antigen remains undetermined. Sequencing of TCR beta was undertaken in CD8+ and CD4+ T cells derived from blood. CDR1 is LGHDT and CDR2 is YNNKEL in the germline V gene (reference sequence). This CDR3 is built from 13 residues. V was trimmed by 4 bases and J by 1 base, leaving 8 bases between them. With random hexamers, roughly 0.45 to 1 ug RNA was reverse transcribed. TCRdb reprocessed the immunoSEQ multiplex PCR reads with MiXCR, giving one entry per CDR3 protein. The sample shows 20,000 or so distinct CDR3 sequences, approximately 95% of them seen only once. This specimen belongs to a study of CD8 T cells in Susac syndrome. Study-level results: As the study acknowledged, the number of individuals in its TCR sequencing and HLA analysis was relatively small.

Sequenced material: CD8+ T cells from PBMCs. This sequence originates from a human donor in good health. V gene TRBV3-1 combines with J gene TRBJ2-7, with unresolved D. The CDR3 DNA is TGTGCCAGCAGCCCAGCCGATTCCTACGAGCAGTACTTC. Amino acids: CASSPADSYEQYF.